This paragraph covers one T cell receptor beta chain sequence. This clone was detected only a few times. Its specific antigen is unknown. Within one base of it there is no much larger clone, and no base qualities were kept. Single viable CD3+CD4+CD8-CD45RO+ cells were sorted as memory CD4+ T cells on a FACSAria II. CMV serostatus was assessed using a Roche Elecsys assay, by which serum IgG against CMV pp150, pp28, p38 and p52 was detected. Following thawing, total CD4+ T cells were enriched through positive selection using CD4 magnetic microbeads. The samples came from a different study that was designed specifically to examine the CD4+ T cell memory repertoire. Peripheral blood mononuclear cells were isolated and cryopreserved according to standard operating procedures, and serum was kept at -80 degrees C. CD3-PerCP (BW264/56), CD4-APC (RPA-T4), CD45RO-PE (UCHT1) and CD8-Pacific Orange (3B5) antibodies were used for staining, and non-viable cells were excluded with Sytox blue.

The data belong to a study of memory CD4+ T cells and cytomegalovirus serostatus (dated by TCRdb to 2018 to 2020). Turning to the overall study: The cohort included around 33 healthy adults from Belgium, of whom 9 were CMV seropositive and about 24 were CMV seronegative. To replicate a published TCR-based CMV serostatus classifier, the study sequenced CD4+ memory TCRbeta repertoires from a Belgian cohort whose cytomegalovirus serostatus was known. Overall study outcomes, separate from this receptor: For predicting CMV serostatus, the median bootstrapped AUC was roughly 0.95 using the original framework and approximately 0.9 using a US-trained random forest. Unlike the original study, which covered naive and memory CD4+ and CD8+ populations, the Belgian study sequenced only CD4+CD45RO+ memory cells. On the Belgian cohort, the classifier based on the original framework reached a median bootstrapped AUC of roughly 0.94, with a 95% CI of 0.76-1.00. Of 164 previously reported CMV-associated TCRbeta sequences, some 67 appeared in the CD4+ memory repertoires, each in one to five individuals. The results were read as suggesting that the CMV-associated TCR signature is, for the most part, present in the CD4+ memory repertoire.

Here V drops 3 bases and J drops 6 bases, and the junction holds 5 bases not matched to any gene. The CDR3, from cysteine to phenylalanine, totals 14 residues. Just the 42-base CDR3 DNA is kept, in frame starting at base 1. CDR1 and CDR2, per the germline V gene (reference sequence), are SGHNT and YYREEE. Genomic DNA was extracted from sorted cells with the Quick-DNA Microprep Kit. Amplification of TCRbeta DNA was done with the immunoSEQ hsTCRbeta kit, following the protocol from the manufacturer. TCRbeta libraries were sequenced on an Illumina MiSeq instrument. On the authors' methods: After out-of-frame sequences were removed, around 2,200,000 distinct TCRbeta sequences remained, averaging about 61,000 per individual. Each individual was scored by the count of around 160 previously reported CMV-associated TCRbeta sequences and the total productive distinct TCRbeta count. A beta-binomial model was reimplemented in Python, and scikit-learn random forests with default parameters were trained on US cohort data. Classifier performance on the Belgian cohort was reported as the median AUC with percentile confidence intervals calculated over 10,000 bootstrap iterations. TCRdb took this table from immuneACCESS and kept in-frame rearrangements with V and J called. Such tables lack part of the clones; where checked against another copy, unresolved V genes explain under half of the gap, and the rest is unexplained. For V, J and clone size, that table is used; D and trimming come from the DNA. The sample table shows about 50,000 clones, and over 75% are seen once. 0.55% to 0.7% of the sample belongs to the ten largest clones.

This receptor was taken from an adult in good health and CMV-seronegative. Sequencing input: memory CD4+ T cells from blood. The receptor chain draws on TRBV5-4 and TRBJ1-5, and TRBD1 aligns with 8 junction nucleotides. This receptor carries the CDR3 CASSSDRASQPQHF. The nucleotide sequence is given as TGTGCCAGCAGCTCGGACAGGGCATCTCAGCCCCAGCATTTT.